This T cell receptor beta chain was found in a study of cytomegalovirus exposure and HLA in healthy donors. V gave up 1 base and J gave up 6 bases, with 16 bases separating them. CDR1 and CDR2 from the germline V gene are SGHVS and FNYEAQ. This CDR3 has 16 residues. Primers for the PCR totalled 60 Vbeta and 13 Jbeta. The protocol was immunoSEQ multiplex PCR, while the TCRdb copy is restricted to in-frame clones and leaves out a portion. This listing includes 75,000 to 95,000 clones. To note about this clone: This sample includes further DNA sequences coding for the same CDR3.

The TCR sequence derives from a girl under 18 in good health and CMV-seropositive. The chain couples TRBV7-6 to TRBJ2-1; perhaps TRBD1 as D (6 bases). The sample comprised PBMCs. CDR3 region: CASSLGGGVDSNEQFF. The CDR3 DNA reads as TGTGCCAGCAGCTTAGGAGGGGGAGTAGATAGCAATGAGCAGTTCTTC.